Following are 21 T cell receptor beta chains from one sample sequenced in a study of vaccination and CD4 T cells after COVID-19. The Oncomine TCR Beta short-read assay sequenced DNA from cultured CD4+ T cells. TCRdb ran MiXCR on the PCR reads and lists one entry per CDR3 protein. The top ten hold roughly 35% of the sample, which has some 10,000 distinct CDR3 sequences, roughly 64% seen once. These receptors have no known antigen. Treatment given: roughly nine-day PBMC culture with coronavirus spike peptide pools or control peptides (ViraFEST assay). The sequenced sample was CD4+ T cells from blood, cultured in vitro. These receptors originate from a human donor who had recovered from COVID-19.

The J gene is TRBJ2-1, the V gene TRBV20-1, with D perhaps matching TRBD1 or TRBD2 (6 bases each). Looked up from germline, CDR1 is DFQATT and CDR2 is SNEGSKA (reference sequence). With 3 bases removed from V and 2 bases from J, the gap between germline ends came to 26 bases. This CDR3 comprises 19 residues. This CDR3 is CSARAQGPAAGRAYNEQFF. The CDR3 DNA reads TGCAGTGCTAGGGCACAGGGCCCTGCGGCGGGAAGGGCCTACAATGAGCAGTTCTTC.

The chain joins TRBV20-1 to TRBJ1-5, with D maybe TRBD1 (6 bases). This CDR3 region has 14 residues. Trimming shortened V by 6 bases and J by 9 bases, and 21 bases separated the two germline ends. CDR1 and CDR2 (germline): DFQATT, SNEGSKA (reference sequence). The CDR3 DNA reads TGCAGTGCCCTAAGGGGGGATTTGGGTCGGCCCCAGCATTTT. The encoded protein is CSALRGDLGRPQHF.

This clonotype was seen more than once but under ten times. This sequence joins TRBV21-1 and TRBJ1-5. TRBV21-1 is a pseudogene. The CDR3 runs 13 residues. The CDR3 loop reads CASSIGWGQPQHF. Here the CDR3 DNA reads TGTGCCAGCAGCATAGGATGGGGTCAGCCCCAGCATTTT.

The chain employs TRBV25-1 and TRBJ1-2; 7 nucleotides match TRBD1. The CDR3 sequence is 15 residues long. V shed 6 bases and J 4 bases; nucleotides not matched to a gene: 11. CDR1 and CDR2 from the germline V gene are MGHDK and SYGVNS. CDR3 bases: TGTGCCAGCAGAGCAGAGGGGGCTGGATTCTATGGCTACACCTTC. It codes for CASRAEGAGFYGYTF.

This clonotype occurred once. The chain combines TRBV29-1 with TRBJ2-7; 7 positions match TRBD1. Germline CDR1 SQVTM, CDR2 ANQGSEA. The ends lost 5 bases at V and 3 bases at J; junction bases unmatched: 7. The CDR3 spans 13 residues. DNA of the CDR3: TGCAGCGTTACTCACAGGGGTGTCTACGAGCAGTACTTC. This gives the protein CSVTHRGVYEQYF.

The chain combines TRBV6-1 with TRBJ2-3; tentatively, D is TRBD2 (6 bases). Trimming removed 8 bases from V and 0 bases from J, with 18 bases in between. This CDR3 contains 16 residues. The germline CDR1 and CDR2 sequences are MNHNS and SASEGT. This CDR3 is CASPLSSGVSTDTQYF. The DNA of the CDR3 is TGTGCCAGCCCCCTAAGTAGCGGAGTGAGCACAGATACGCAGTATTTT.

This chain joins TRBV12-3 or TRBV12-4 and TRBJ2-7, with 7 bases aligning to TRBD1. V gave up 1 base and J gave up 5 bases; unmatched junction bases: 8. CDR3 length: 15 residues. CDR3 residues: CASSLGGGLRNEQYF. CDR3 DNA sequence: TGTGCCAGCAGTTTAGGAGGGGGCCTCCGGAACGAGCAGTACTTC.

This clonotype was detected only a few times. The rearrangement uses TRBV6-2 or TRBV6-3 and TRBJ2-2; no firm D call. The CDR3 extends over 14 amino acids. V was shortened by 2 bases and J by 4 bases, with 8 bases between the two germline ends. The V gene's germline CDR1 is MNHEY and CDR2 SVGEGT. The CDR3 loop reads CASSYLVSTGELFF. For the CDR3, the DNA is TGTGCCAGCAGTTACCTAGTGAGCACCGGGGAGCTGTTTTTT.

The genes are TRBV5-1 and TRBJ1-2; D perhaps matches TRBD1 (6 bases). Germline loops: CDR1 SGHRS, CDR2 YFSETQ. CDR3 length equals 14 residues. V was cut by 4 bases and J by 3 bases, with 13 bases left in between. The CDR3 nucleotides read TGCGCCAGCAGCGGGGGGCAAGGTCACTATGGCTACACCTTC. Translating gives CASSGGQGHYGYTF.

This rearrangement joins TRBV11-3 to TRBJ1-2, with D possibly being TRBD1 (6 bases). V was cut by 1 base and J by 8 bases, with 14 bases left in between. From germline, CDR1 is SGHNT and CDR2 YENEEA. This CDR3 is 14 amino acids long. The CDR3 coding sequence is TGTGCCAGCAGCTTAGGTCGGGGGCCTGGAGGCTACACCTTC. Protein: CASSLGRGPGGYTF. Combining the CDR3 with reference TRBV11-3 and TRBJ1-2 gives the whole variable domain EAGVVQSPRYKIIEKKQPVAFWCNPISGHNTLYWYLQNLGQGPELLIRYENEEAVDDSQLPKDRFSAERLKGVDSTLKIQPAELGDSAVYLCASSLGRGPGGYTFGSGTRLTVV.

The chain uses TRBV20-1 and TRBJ2-7, with TRBD2 matching over 10 bases. The V and J ends lost 2 bases and 0 bases, in that order; junction bases with no gene match: 4. This CDR3 contains 15 residues. Germline values: CDR1 DFQATT, CDR2 SNEGSKA (reference sequence). The CDR3 DNA reads TGCAGTGCTAGAAGGACTAGCGGTAGCTCCTACGAGCAGTACTTC. Its protein is CSARRTSGSSYEQYF.

The genes are TRBV28 and TRBJ2-2; D tentatively reads TRBD1 or TRBD2 (6 bases each). The V and J ends lost 10 bases and 0 bases respectively, with 21 bases between them. The germline CDR1 and CDR2 sequences are MDHEN and SYDVKM. The CDR3 sequence is 17 residues long. The CDR3, as DNA: TGTGCCACGGGGGCAGATAAAAGCTCGGCGAACACCGGGGAGCTGTTTTTT. This gives the protein CATGADKSSANTGELFF.

J is TRBJ1-6 and V is TRBV30; D perhaps matches TRBD1 (5 bases). The CDR3 is 15 amino acids. V was trimmed by 1 base and J by 7 bases, leaving 14 bases between them. Germline CDR1 reads GTSNPN; CDR2 reads SVGIG (reference sequence). The CDR3 region is CAWSAGGTKNSPLHF. For the CDR3, the DNA is TGTGCCTGGAGTGCGGGAGGGACTAAAAATTCACCCCTCCACTTT.

The rearrangement links TRBV29-1 to TRBJ2-7; 8 bases line up with TRBD2. The junction had 8 bases not matched to a gene; V was cut back by 5 bases and J by 5 bases. This CDR3 contains 13 residues. CDR1 is SQVTM and CDR2 is ANQGSEA in the germline V gene. For the CDR3, the DNA is TGCAGCGTTCGAAGCGGGAGTATCCACGAGCAGTACTTC. Amino acids: CSVRSGSIHEQYF.

The chain employs TRBV2 and TRBJ1-6, with 8 bases aligning to TRBD1. V was pared by 8 bases and J by 7 bases, with 4 bases of the junction left unmatched. The CDR3 runs 13 residues. CDR1 and CDR2 from the germline V gene are SNHLY and FYNNEI. The CDR3 coding sequence is TGTGCCAGCGACGGACAGGGAAATTCACCCCTCCACTTT. It codes for CASDGQGNSPLHF.

This clonotype was seen only a few times. CDR3 sequence reads: CSAAFQSGTSTDTQYF. The CDR3 nucleotides are TGCAGTGCCGCATTTCAAAGCGGGACGAGCACAGATACGCAGTATTTT. This chain connects TRBV20-1 to TRBJ2-3; 7 nucleotides align to TRBD2. CDR1 DFQATT and CDR2 SNEGSKA come from the germline V gene (reference sequence). V gave up 6 bases and J gave up 0 bases; unmatched junction bases: 12. The CDR3 contains 16 residues.

The chain combines TRBV29-1 with TRBJ2-1; 11 nucleotides align to TRBD2. CDR1 is SQVTM, CDR2 ANQGSEA, per germline. The CDR3 extends over 14 amino acids. With 5 bases clipped from V and 7 bases from J, the junction kept 7 bases outside the gene matches. Here the CDR3 reads CSVLTSGRRNEQFF. DNA for the CDR3: TGCAGCGTTCTAACTAGCGGGAGAAGGAATGAGCAGTTCTTC.

The chain has TRBV7-8 and TRBJ1-3; no reliable D call. This CDR3 has 16 amino acids. Trimming cost V 2 bases and J 0 bases, with 11 bases left between them. CDR1 and CDR2 from the germline V gene are SGHVS and FQNEAQ. The CDR3: CASSLRGRSSGNTIYF. For the CDR3, the DNA is TGTGCCAGCAGCTTAAGAGGACGGAGCTCTGGAAACACCATATATTTT.

V gene TRBV10-2 combines with J gene TRBJ1-5, with 10 positions matching TRBD1. The CDR3 sequence is 14 residues long. V was clipped by 8 bases and J by 3 bases; unmatched bases: 4. In germline, CDR1 is WSHSY, CDR2 SAAADI. CDR3 nucleotides: TGCGCCAGCGCGGGACAGGGGCTCAATCAGCCCCAGCATTTT. Translation: CASAGQGLNQPQHF.

This rearrangement joins TRBV29-1 to TRBJ2-7, with 7 bases fitting TRBD2. The CDR3 is 13 amino acids. The germline V gene has CDR1 SQVTM and CDR2 ANQGSEA. Unmatched junction bases numbered 6, after V lost 4 bases and J lost 3 bases. The chain's CDR3 is CSVGIGEGYEQYF. The CDR3 DNA reads as TGCAGCGTTGGAATCGGGGAGGGCTACGAGCAGTACTTC.

Here the CDR3 DNA reads TGTGCCAGCAGTCCGACTTGGACTAGCGTCTCCTACGAGCAGTACTTC. This codes for CASSPTWTSVSYEQYF. V and J are TRBV6-1 and TRBJ2-7, with 9 bases fitting TRBD2. Germline V CDR1 and CDR2: MNHNS, SASEGT. The CDR3 is 16 amino acids. With 5 bases clipped from V and 0 bases from J, the junction kept 8 bases outside the gene matches.